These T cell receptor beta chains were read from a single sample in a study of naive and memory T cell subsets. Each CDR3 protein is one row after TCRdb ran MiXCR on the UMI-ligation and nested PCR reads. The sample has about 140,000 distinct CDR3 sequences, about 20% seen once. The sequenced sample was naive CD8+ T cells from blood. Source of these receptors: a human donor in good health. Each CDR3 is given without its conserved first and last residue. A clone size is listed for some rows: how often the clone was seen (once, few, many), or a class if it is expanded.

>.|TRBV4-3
ASSRLTGSAEKLF
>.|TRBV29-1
SVEEPGQYNEQF
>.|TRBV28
ASSRLIAGEAYEQY
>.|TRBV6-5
ASSERDSYNEQF
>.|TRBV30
AWTLDYPMNNSPLH
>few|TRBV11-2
ASTDTRNYGYT
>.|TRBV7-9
ASSLASGGQETQY
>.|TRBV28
ASSLTSGDPTDTQY
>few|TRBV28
ASSHRGGAITLPQH
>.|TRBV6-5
ASSYSSGSELDEQF
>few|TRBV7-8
ASSPTAGGEHNEQF
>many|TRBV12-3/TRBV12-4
ASSFPGTGSSGANVLT
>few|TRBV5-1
ASSLSWGLHPDYEQY
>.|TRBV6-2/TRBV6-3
ASSSLSHLPQPQH
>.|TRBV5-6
ASSLSGGVTSYEQY
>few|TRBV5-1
ASSFSGGVVTGELF
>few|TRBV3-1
ASSQDWSVRYNEQF